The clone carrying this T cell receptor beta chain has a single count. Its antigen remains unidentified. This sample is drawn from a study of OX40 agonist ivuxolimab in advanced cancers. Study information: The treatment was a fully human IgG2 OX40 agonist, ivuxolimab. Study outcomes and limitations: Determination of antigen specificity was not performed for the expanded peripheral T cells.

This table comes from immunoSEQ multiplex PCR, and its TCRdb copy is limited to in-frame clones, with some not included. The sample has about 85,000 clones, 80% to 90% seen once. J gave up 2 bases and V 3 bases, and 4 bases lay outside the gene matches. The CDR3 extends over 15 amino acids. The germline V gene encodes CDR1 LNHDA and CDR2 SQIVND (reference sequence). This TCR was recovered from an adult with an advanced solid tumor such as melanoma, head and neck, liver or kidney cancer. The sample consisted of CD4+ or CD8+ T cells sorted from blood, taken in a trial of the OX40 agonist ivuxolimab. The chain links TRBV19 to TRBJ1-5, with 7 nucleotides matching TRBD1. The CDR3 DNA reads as TGTGCCAGTAGTATCCCCGGACAGGGCAATCAGCCCCAGCATTTT. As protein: CASSIPGQGNQPQHF.